The clone carrying this T cell receptor (beta chain) was counted at least ten times. These data originate in a study of T cells in Graves' hyperthyroidism and ophthalmopathy. The CDR3 length is 12 residues. The germline V gene encodes CDR1 SGHNT and CDR2 YENEEA. Trimming took 3 bases from V and 11 from J; bases not matched to a gene: 2. Template material for amplifying TCR beta CDR3 regions consisted of RNA transcripts. The primer set for the first-round RT-PCR of the TCR CDR3 was HTBI. TCRdb re-analysed the multiplex PCR reads in MiXCR, keeping a single row per CDR3 protein. The data show around 400,000 distinct CDR3 sequences, approximately 25% seen once.

The rearrangement uses TRBV11-3 and TRBJ2-2; TRBD2 matches at 8 bases. Sequenced sample: blood. This sequence was found in a man aged 45-65 years with Graves' hyperthyroidism. In DNA form, the CDR3 reads TGTGCCAGCAGCTTTAGCGGGACAGAGCTGTTTTTT. Amino acid sequence: CASSFSGTELFF.